This T cell receptor beta chain was obtained from a study of blood T cell repertoires in COVID-19. There are a few counts of this clone. Libraries were prepared by immunoSEQ multiplex PCR; TCRdb keeps only in-frame clonotypes and omits some of them. The table records about 200,000 clones, roughly 80% of them present only once. This clonotype originated in a woman in her thirties or forties with COVID-19, enrolled during active disease. The specimen was peripheral blood.

CDR3: CATSGRGSTDTQYF. CDR3 nucleotide sequence: TGTGCCACCAGTGGTAGGGGTAGCACAGATACGCAGTATTTT. The rearrangement joins TRBV24-1 to TRBJ2-3; D possibly corresponds to TRBD1 (5 bases). In germline, CDR1 is KGHDR, CDR2 SFDVKD. This CDR3 is 14 amino acids long. Trimming pared 5 bases from V and 0 bases from J, leaving 8 bases between.